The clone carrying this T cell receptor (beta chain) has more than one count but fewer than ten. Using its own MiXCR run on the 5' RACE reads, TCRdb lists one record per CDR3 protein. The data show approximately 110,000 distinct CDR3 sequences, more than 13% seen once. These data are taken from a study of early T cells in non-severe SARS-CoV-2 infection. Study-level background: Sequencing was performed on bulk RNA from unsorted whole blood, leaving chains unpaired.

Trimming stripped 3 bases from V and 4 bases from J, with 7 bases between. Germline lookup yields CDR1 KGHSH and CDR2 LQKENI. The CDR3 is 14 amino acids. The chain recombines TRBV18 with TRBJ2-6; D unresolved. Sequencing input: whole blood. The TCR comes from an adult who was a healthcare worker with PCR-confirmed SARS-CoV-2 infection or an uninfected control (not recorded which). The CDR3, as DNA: TGTGCCAGCTCACCTGGGTACGGGGCCAACGTCCTGACTTTC. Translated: CASSPGYGANVLTF.